The 17 T cell receptor beta chains in this list originate from one sample, sequenced in a study of esophageal squamous cell carcinoma under preoperative chemotherapy. Time point: before preoperative PTX-NDP chemotherapy. A single record per CDR3 protein comes from TCRdb applying MiXCR to the PCR reads. Of just over 30,000 distinct CDR3 sequences in the sample, roughly 48% were seen once. The sample here was taken from a patient given preoperative chemotherapy. The receptors were gathered from a human donor with esophageal squamous cell carcinoma. The donor label of this sample is uncertain.

The sample holds one count of this clonotype. This rearrangement joins TRBV5-6 to TRBJ2-5; no definite D call. The CDR3 sequence is 14 residues long. Per germline, CDR1 SGHDT and CDR2 YYEEEE. With 4 bases removed from V and 5 bases from J, the gap between germline ends came to 15 bases. CDR3 sequence reads: CASSLWTATETQYF. The CDR3 region has the DNA TGTGCCAGCAGCCTGTGGACGGCCACGGAGACCCAGTACTTC. Using reference TRBV5-6 and TRBJ2-5 for the parts outside the CDR3, the full variable domain is DAGVTQSPTHLIKTRGQQVTLRCSPKSGHDTVSWYQQALGQGPQFIFQYYEEEERQRGNFPDRFSGHQFPNYSSELNVNALLLGDSALYLCASSLWTATETQYFGPGTRLLVL.

This rearrangement joins TRBV10-1 to TRBJ2-3, with 10 positions matching TRBD2. This CDR3 contains 14 residues. Trimming removed 8 bases from V and 4 bases from J; junction bases left unmatched: 6. Germline CDR1 is WNHNN and CDR2 is SYGVQD (reference sequence). CDR3 coding DNA: TGCGCCAGCCGAGAGCGGGAGGGCCCAGATACGCAGTATTTT. It encodes CASREREGPDTQYF.

The chain links TRBV6-1 to TRBJ2-3; no firm D call. Trimming left V 8 bases short and J 10 bases short, with 25 bases between. Germline CDR1 is MNHNS and CDR2 is SASEGT. The CDR3 length is 15 residues. This chain's CDR3 is CASGHRAVSTEAQYF. For the CDR3, the DNA is TGTGCCAGCGGCCACCGAGCTGTGAGCACAGAGGCGCAGTATTTT.

This clonotype occurred a few times. The rearrangement links TRBV6-1 to TRBJ2-3; D gene unclear. CDR3 size: 14 residues. V lost 9 bases to trimming and J lost 1 base, with 14 bases between them. Germline CDR1 is MNHNS and CDR2 is SASEGT. CDR3 protein: CASSLAGGTDTQYF. As DNA, the CDR3 is TGTGCCAGTTCCTTAGCTGGGGGCACAGATACGCAGTATTTT.

In its sample, this clonotype was seen once. The rearrangement links TRBV7-3 to TRBJ2-5; D is perhaps TRBD2 (7 bases). The CDR3 contains 17 residues. The V gene lost 3 bases and the J gene lost 8 bases, with 25 bases spanning the gap. Germline V gives CDR1 SGHTA, CDR2 FQGTGA. As DNA, the CDR3 is TGTGCCAGCAGCTTGATACCGGGGGGCGGGGTCAAAAACACCCAGTACTTC. Its protein is CASSLIPGGGVKNTQYF.

This clonotype was counted only a few times. The chain links TRBV7-8 to TRBJ2-3, with a tentative D call TRBD2 (6 bases). CDR1 is SGHVS and CDR2 is FQNEAQ in the germline V gene. The V end was cut by 5 bases, the J end by 1 base, with 22 bases between. The CDR3 extends over 18 amino acids. Written as DNA, the CDR3 is TGTGCCAGCAGCCTCCGGGACTGGGTTCAAGCTGGCACAGATACGCAGTATTTT. This gives the protein CASSLRDWVQAGTDTQYF.

The chain is built from TRBV11-3 and TRBJ2-2, with 10 bases that match TRBD2. This CDR3 has 15 amino acids. CDR1 SGHNT and CDR2 YENEEA come from the germline V gene. J lost 10 bases, V lost 2 bases, and 7 bases had no gene match. The CDR3 sequence: CASSLYGTSDKELFF. In DNA, the CDR3 is TGTGCCAGCAGCTTATACGGGACTAGCGACAAGGAGCTGTTTTTT.

The V call is TRBV12-5, the J call TRBJ2-3; no definite D call. The CDR3 has 16 amino acids. Looked up from germline, CDR1 is LGHNT and CDR2 is FRNRAP. V lost 5 bases to trimming and J lost 14 bases, with 29 bases between them. The CDR3 region is CASGGVEDPSTDELYF. The CDR3 DNA follows: TGTGCTAGTGGTGGGGTCGAGGATCCGAGCACCGATGAGCTGTATTTT.

This clonotype was seen a few times. The V and J genes are TRBV10-1 and TRBJ2-2; D might be TRBD2 (6 bases). The germline V and J ends were trimmed by 9 bases and 3 bases, with 14 bases remaining between them. The CDR3 consists of 14 residues. The germline V gene encodes CDR1 WNHNN and CDR2 SYGVQD (reference sequence). CDR3 protein: CASRSGSDTGELFF. The CDR3 DNA follows: TGCGCCAGTCGTTCCGGGAGCGACACCGGGGAGCTGTTTTTT.

Notes on this clonotype: This may be a read error: a much more frequent sequence differs by one nucleotide. The V gene is TRBV7-8, the J gene TRBJ2-1; the D gene is possibly TRBD2 (5 bases). CDR3 length: 15 amino acids. Germline lookup yields CDR1 SGHVS and CDR2 FQNEAQ. The CDR3 coding sequence is TGTGCCGGCAGCTTAGAGAGGGTAGTCTACAATGAGCAGTTCTTC. Translating gives CAGSLERVVYNEQFF.

This clonotype was observed many times. This chain links TRBV12-3 or TRBV12-4 with TRBJ2-1, with 15 bases that match TRBD2. The J call is uncertain, as TRBJ2-7 better fits the DNA end. The CDR3 runs to 18 residues. As DNA, the CDR3 is TGTGCCAGCACCCCATTAACAGGGACTAGCGGGAGGACCAATGAGCAGTACTTC. Its protein product is CASTPLTGTSGRTNEQYF.

This clonotype came up once. One end of the junction varies from germline; a read error may be responsible. CDR3 amino acids: CASSLMGLWGKDTQYF. CDR3 DNA: TGTGCCAGCAGCTTAATGGGGCTGTGGGGCAAAGACACGCAGTATTTC. The chain has TRBV7-6 and TRBJ2-5; the D gene is possibly TRBD1 (5 bases). CDR1 is SGHVS and CDR2 is FNYEAQ in the germline V gene. The CDR3 runs 16 residues.

This clonotype has at least ten counts. The V and J genes are TRBV6-1 and TRBJ2-1, with 9 bases matching TRBD1. The CDR3 has 14 residues. The germline CDR1 and CDR2 sequences are MNHNS and SASEGT. The junction had 5 bases not matched to a gene; V was cut back by 1 base and J by 10 bases. The CDR3 is CASSEGTGAYEQFF. The CDR3 nucleotides are TGTGCCAGCAGTGAAGGGACAGGGGCCTACGAGCAGTTCTTC.

The V gene is TRBV7-9, the J gene TRBJ2-1, with 9 positions matching TRBD1. The CDR3 runs 16 residues. With 3 bases clipped from V and 5 bases from J, the junction kept 8 bases outside the gene matches. Germline CDR1 is SEHNR and CDR2 is FQNEAQ (reference sequence). The CDR3 region has the DNA TGTGCCAGCAGCTTGACGGTGGGGACAGGGAACAATGAGCAGTTCTTC. Residues: CASSLTVGTGNNEQFF.

This clonotype was recorded a few times. The chain combines TRBV15 with TRBJ2-7; a possible D gene is TRBD2 (5 bases). This CDR3 region has 14 residues. From germline, CDR1 is LNHNV and CDR2 YYDKDF (reference sequence). V was clipped by 0 bases and J by 0 bases, with 6 bases between them. DNA for the CDR3: TGTGCCACCAGCAGAGAAGGAGGCTCCTACGAGCAGTACTTC. Its translation is CATSREGGSYEQYF.

At least ten counts were recorded for this clonotype. The chain uses TRBV7-8 and TRBJ1-1; TRBD1 might be the D (6 bases). Germline V gene sequence: CDR1 SGHVS, CDR2 FQNEAQ. This CDR3 has 14 amino acids. The ends were cut back, 3 bases at V and 5 bases at J, with 13 bases in the middle. CDR3 residues: CASSFPGRGTEAFF. As DNA, the CDR3 is TGTGCCAGCAGCTTCCCAGGGAGGGGGACTGAAGCTTTCTTT.

The chain carries TRBV12-3 or TRBV12-4 and TRBJ2-5; TRBD2 aligns across 9 bases. The DNA end is a closer match to TRBJ2-1, so the J assignment may be wrong. The CDR3 length is 15 residues. As DNA, the CDR3 is TGTGCCAGCAGCCCCGTGGGCGGGAGGGCCACTGAGCAGTTCTTC. Protein: CASSPVGGRATEQFF.